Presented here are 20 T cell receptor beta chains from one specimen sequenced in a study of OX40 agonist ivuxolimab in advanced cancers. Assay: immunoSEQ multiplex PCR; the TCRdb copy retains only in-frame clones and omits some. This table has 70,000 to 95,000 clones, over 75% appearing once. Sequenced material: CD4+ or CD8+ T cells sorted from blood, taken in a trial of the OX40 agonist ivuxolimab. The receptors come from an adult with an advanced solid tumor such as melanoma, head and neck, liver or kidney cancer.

This CDR3 reads CATLTGGVGTEAFF. The CDR3 nucleotides are TGTGCCACCTTGACAGGGGGCGTAGGCACTGAAGCTTTCTTT. The chain recombines TRBV10-3 with TRBJ1-1; 10 positions agree with TRBD1. CDR1 ENHRY and CDR2 SYGVKD come from the germline V gene. V trimming: 10 bases; J trimming: 4 bases; junction bases outside the gene matches: 9. This CDR3 has 14 amino acids.

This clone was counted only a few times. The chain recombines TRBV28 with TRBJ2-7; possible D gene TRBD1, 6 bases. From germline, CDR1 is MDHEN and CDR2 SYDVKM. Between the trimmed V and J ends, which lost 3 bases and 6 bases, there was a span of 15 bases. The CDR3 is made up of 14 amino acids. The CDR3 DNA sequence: TGTGCCAGCAGTTTCCTTAGGGGGAGTAGCGAGCAGTACTTC. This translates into CASSFLRGSSEQYF.

CDR3 coding DNA: TGCGCCAGCAGCACCGGACAGGGGGCGGCAACTGAAGCTTTCTTT. Translating gives CASSTGQGAATEAFF. The chain employs TRBV5-1 and TRBJ1-1; 11 bases map to TRBD1. V gave up 4 bases and J gave up 5 bases; unmatched junction bases: 7. The CDR3 spans 15 residues. Germline values: CDR1 SGHRS, CDR2 YFSETQ. The whole variable domain, filled in from reference TRBV5-1 and TRBJ1-1, reads KAGVTQTPRYLIKTRGQQVTLSCSPISGHRSVSWYQQTPGQGLQFLFEYFSETQRNKGNFPGRFSGRQFSNSRSEMNVSTLELGDSALYLCASSTGQGAATEAFFGQGTRLTVV.

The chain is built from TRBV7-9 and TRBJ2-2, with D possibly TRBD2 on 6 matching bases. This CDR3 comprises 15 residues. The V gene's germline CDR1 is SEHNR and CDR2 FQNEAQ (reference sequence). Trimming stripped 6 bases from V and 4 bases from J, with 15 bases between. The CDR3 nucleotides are TGTGCCAGCAGTTACCTCGACGGGGGCACCGGGGAGCTGTTTTTT. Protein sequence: CASSYLDGGTGELFF.

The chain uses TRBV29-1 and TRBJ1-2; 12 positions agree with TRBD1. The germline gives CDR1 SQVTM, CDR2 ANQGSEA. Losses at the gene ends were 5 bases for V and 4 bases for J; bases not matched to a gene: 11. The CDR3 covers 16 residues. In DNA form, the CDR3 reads TGCAGCGTTCTTCCCGGGACAGGGGGCGGCCTCTATGGCTACACCTTC. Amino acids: CSVLPGTGGGLYGYTF.

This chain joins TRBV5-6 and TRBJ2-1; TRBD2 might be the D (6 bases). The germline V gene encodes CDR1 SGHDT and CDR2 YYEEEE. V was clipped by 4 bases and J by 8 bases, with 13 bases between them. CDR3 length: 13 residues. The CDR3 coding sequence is TGTGCCAGCAGCCCCGGGAGCCTCGATGAGCAGTTCTTC. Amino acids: CASSPGSLDEQFF.

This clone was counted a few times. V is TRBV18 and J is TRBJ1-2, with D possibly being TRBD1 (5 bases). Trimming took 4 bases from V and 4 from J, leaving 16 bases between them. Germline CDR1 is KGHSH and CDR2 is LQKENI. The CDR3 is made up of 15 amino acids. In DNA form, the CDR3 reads TGTGCCAGCTCACGCACTCCAGGGATCCCCTATGGCTACACCTTC. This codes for CASSRTPGIPYGYTF.

CDR3 residues: CASSDPGTGSGVQYF. The DNA of the CDR3 is TGTGCCAGCAGTGACCCCGGGACAGGGTCGGGGGTGCAGTACTTC. The chain links TRBV6-1 to TRBJ2-7, with 9 bases identical to TRBD1. Germline loops: CDR1 MNHNS, CDR2 SASEGT. The CDR3 is 15 residues long. V gave up 3 bases and J gave up 9 bases; unmatched junction bases: 12.

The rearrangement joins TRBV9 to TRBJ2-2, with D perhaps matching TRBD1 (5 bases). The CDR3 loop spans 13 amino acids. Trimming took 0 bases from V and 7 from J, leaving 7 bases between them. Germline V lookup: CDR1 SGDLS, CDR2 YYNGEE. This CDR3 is CASSVAGHGELFF. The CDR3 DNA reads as TGTGCCAGCAGCGTAGCAGGGCACGGGGAGCTGTTTTTT.

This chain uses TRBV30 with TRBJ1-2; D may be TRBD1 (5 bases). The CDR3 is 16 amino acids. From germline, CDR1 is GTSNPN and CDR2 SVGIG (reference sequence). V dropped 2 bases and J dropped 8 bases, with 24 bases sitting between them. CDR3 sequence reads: CAWSSIRGQGVRGYTF. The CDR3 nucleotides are TGTGCCTGGAGTAGTATTCGGGGCCAGGGCGTCCGAGGCTACACCTTC.

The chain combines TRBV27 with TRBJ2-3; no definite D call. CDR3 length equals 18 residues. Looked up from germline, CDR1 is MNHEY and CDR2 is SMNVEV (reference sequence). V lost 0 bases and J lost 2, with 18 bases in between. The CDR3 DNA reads TGTGCCAGCAGTTTATCGGCCTTCCTCTTCCGTTCCACAGATACGCAGTATTTT. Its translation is CASSLSAFLFRSTDTQYF.

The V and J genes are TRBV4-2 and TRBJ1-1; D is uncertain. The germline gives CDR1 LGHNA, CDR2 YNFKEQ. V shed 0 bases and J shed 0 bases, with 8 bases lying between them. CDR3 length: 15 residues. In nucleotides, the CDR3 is TGTGCCAGCAGCCAAGATCCCTTCATGAACACTGAAGCTTTCTTT. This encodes CASSQDPFMNTEAFF.

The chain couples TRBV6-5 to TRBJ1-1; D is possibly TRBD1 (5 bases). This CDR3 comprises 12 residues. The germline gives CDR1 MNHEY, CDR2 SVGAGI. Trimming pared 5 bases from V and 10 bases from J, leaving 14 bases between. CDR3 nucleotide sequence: TGTGCCAGCAGTCCTGGACGTACAGGAGCTTTCTTT. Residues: CASSPGRTGAFF.

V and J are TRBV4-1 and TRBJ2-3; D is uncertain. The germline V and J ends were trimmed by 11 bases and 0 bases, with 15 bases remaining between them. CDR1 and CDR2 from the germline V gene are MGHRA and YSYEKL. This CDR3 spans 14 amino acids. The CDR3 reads CARLLSPSTDTQYF. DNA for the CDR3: TGCGCCCGTCTGTTGAGCCCTAGCACAGATACGCAGTATTTT.

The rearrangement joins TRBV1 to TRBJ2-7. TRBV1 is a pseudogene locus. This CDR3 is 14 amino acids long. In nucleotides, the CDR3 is TGCACCAGCAGCCATAGTCAGTTATGCTACGAGCAGTACTTC. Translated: CTSSHSQLCYEQYF.

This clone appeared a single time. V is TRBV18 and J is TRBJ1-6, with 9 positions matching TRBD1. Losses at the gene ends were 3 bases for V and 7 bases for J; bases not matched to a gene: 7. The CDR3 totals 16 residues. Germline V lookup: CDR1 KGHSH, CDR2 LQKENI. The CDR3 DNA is TGTGCCAGCTCACCGCAACCGGGACAGGGCAATTCACCCCTCCACTTT. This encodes CASSPQPGQGNSPLHF.

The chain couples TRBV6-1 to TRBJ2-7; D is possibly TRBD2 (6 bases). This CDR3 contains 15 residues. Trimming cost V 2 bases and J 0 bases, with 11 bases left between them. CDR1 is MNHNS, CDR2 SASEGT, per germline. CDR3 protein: CASSEWEELSYEQYF. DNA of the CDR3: TGTGCCAGCAGTGAATGGGAGGAACTCTCCTACGAGCAGTACTTC.

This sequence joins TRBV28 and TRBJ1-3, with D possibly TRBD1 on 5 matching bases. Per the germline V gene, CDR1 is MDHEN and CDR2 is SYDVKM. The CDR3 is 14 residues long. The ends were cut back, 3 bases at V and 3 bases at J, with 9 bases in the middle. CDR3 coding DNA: TGTGCCAGCAGTTTGGGGGGAATTGGAAACACCATATATTTT. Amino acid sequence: CASSLGGIGNTIYF.

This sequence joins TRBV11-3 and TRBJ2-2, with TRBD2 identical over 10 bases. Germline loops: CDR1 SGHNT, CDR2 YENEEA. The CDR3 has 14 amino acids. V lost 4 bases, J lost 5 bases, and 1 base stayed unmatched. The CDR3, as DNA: TGTGCCAGCAGCTCGACTAGCGGGACCGGGGAGCTGTTTTTT. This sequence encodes CASSSTSGTGELFF.

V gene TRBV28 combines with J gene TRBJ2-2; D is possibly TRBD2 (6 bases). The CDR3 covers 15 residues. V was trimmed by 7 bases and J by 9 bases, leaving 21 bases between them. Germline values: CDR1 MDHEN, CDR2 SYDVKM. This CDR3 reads CASTGLHASLRELFF. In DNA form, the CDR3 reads TGTGCCAGCACAGGACTACACGCAAGTCTCCGGGAGCTGTTTTTT.